The sequence of this T cell receptor (beta chain) was determined in a study of blood T cell repertoires in COVID-19. Study-level background: T cells, B-cell-depleted T cells, or PBMCs provided the cDNA or gDNA that served as material.

This clone was seen only once. In the study's own analysis: Amplification of reference gene primers provided the estimated nucleated cell counts. Only in-frame clones appear in the TCRdb table, and some are missing; sequencing was by immunoSEQ multiplex PCR. The V and J calls and clone size come from that table; D and trimming were worked out from the DNA. The profile shows more than 90,000 clones, 80% to 85% of them singletons. In germline, CDR1 is MNHEY, CDR2 SVGAGI. The V gene lost 0 bases and the J gene lost 5 bases, with 14 bases spanning the gap. This CDR3 region has 15 residues. The specimen was peripheral blood. This chain connects TRBV6-5 to TRBJ2-7; D is unclear. This TCR was recovered from a man between 60 and 75 years old with acute or convalescent COVID-19. The CDR3: CASSYSRPGVNEQYF. The DNA of the CDR3 is TGTGCCAGCAGTTACTCGAGGCCGGGTGTCAACGAGCAGTACTTC.